These 4 T cell receptor beta chains share one sample of origin, sequenced in a study of T cells in Graves' hyperthyroidism and ophthalmopathy. Amplified TCR beta CDR3 regions came from RNA transcripts. An initial round of RT-PCR targeting the TCR CDR3 relied on the HTBI primer set. Via MiXCR, TCRdb re-called the multiplex PCR reads, giving one row per CDR3 protein. The sample has roughly 570,000 distinct CDR3 sequences; around 14% are singletons. The source material was blood. Receptors originate from a woman aged 25 to 39 with Graves' hyperthyroidism.

Ten or more counts support this clonotype. This rearrangement joins TRBV7-6 to TRBJ2-1, with 8 bases identical to TRBD2. Trimming at V came to 1 base and at J to 6 bases, leaving 5 bases not matched to a gene. This CDR3 has 15 residues. Germline V gives CDR1 SGHVS, CDR2 FNYEAQ. This CDR3 reads CASSLELAGPNEQFF. As DNA, the CDR3 is TGTGCCAGCAGCTTAGAGTTAGCGGGACCCAATGAGCAGTTCTTC.

This clonotype was counted a few times. The CDR3 sequence is CASSSRRGQYQETQYF. In nucleotides, the CDR3 is TGTGCCAGCAGCTCGCGGAGGGGGCAGTACCAAGAGACCCAGTACTTC. The chain is built from TRBV9 and TRBJ2-5, with D possibly matching TRBD1 (7 bases). V was clipped by 4 bases and J by 0 bases, with 16 bases between them. Germline V CDR1 and CDR2: SGDLS, YYNGEE. CDR3 size: 16 residues.

This clonotype has a count of ten or more. The chain combines TRBV30 with TRBJ2-1; TRBD1 agrees at 7 bases. With V trimmed by 5 bases and J by 1 base, 5 bases remained unmatched. The V gene's germline CDR1 is GTSNPN and CDR2 SVGIG (reference sequence). This CDR3 comprises 14 residues. CDR3 protein: CAWVRGQSYNEQFF. The CDR3 bases are TGTGCCTGGGTCCGGGGACAGTCCTACAATGAGCAGTTCTTC.

The chain uses TRBV25-1 and TRBJ1-1, with 8 bases matching TRBD1. This CDR3 has 15 residues. Germline V lookup: CDR1 MGHDK, CDR2 SYGVNS. The V and J ends lost 6 bases and 0 bases, in that order; junction bases with no gene match: 6. The DNA for the CDR3 is TGTGCCAGCAGGGAACCGACAGGGGTGAACACTGAAGCTTTCTTT. The encoded protein is CASREPTGVNTEAFF.